The rows below give T cell receptor beta chains drawn from one sample of a study of shared clonotypes between healthy human individuals. Only in-frame clones appear in the TCRdb table, and some are missing; sequencing was by immunoSEQ multiplex PCR. The table includes some 2,000,000 clones, over 85% detected once. The sequencing sample was made of naive CD8+ T cells sorted from blood. The source of these receptors is a man aged 18 to 30 in good health. Each CDR3 is given without its conserved first and last residue. Where a row states a size, it is once, few, many or the class of an expanded clone; other rows omit it.

V gene	clone size	J gene	CDR3 protein
TRBV7-2	.	TRBJ2-7	ASSLGGPYEQY
TRBV19	.	TRBJ2-1	ASSTITVSSYNEQF
TRBV7-8	.	TRBJ2-1	ASSLFEGGHEQF
TRBV19	.	TRBJ2-5	ASSIHGQQETQY
TRBV2	.	TRBJ2-2	ASSDSSNTGELF
TRBV7-2	.	TRBJ1-2	ASSSDRTGGAYYGYT
TRBV6-6	.	TRBJ2-7	ASTPEGSGYYEQY
TRBV19	.	TRBJ1-1	ASSPRTGMNTEAF
TRBV7-2	.	TRBJ2-7	ASSLEWGPGYEQY
TRBV2	.	TRBJ2-2	ASSEFEDYLQGGELF
TRBV28	.	TRBJ2-7	ASSPSGAYEQY
TRBV27	.	TRBJ2-1	ASSYNSPFGEQF
TRBV2	.	TRBJ2-7	ATGHPLSYEQY
TRBV6-4	.	TRBJ1-1	ASSDRDPYDGTEAF
TRBV7-9	.	TRBJ1-2	ASSLTATGGHYGYT
TRBV9	.	TRBJ2-1	ASSVVAAPLEQF
TRBV7-8	.	TRBJ1-4	ASSTGGESEKLF
TRBV6-6	.	TRBJ2-7	ASSYSMGDDYEQY
TRBV5-4	.	TRBJ1-1	ASSLGGDTEAF
TRBV18	.	TRBJ2-5	ASSPRGGRAIQETQY
TRBV18	.	TRBJ2-7	ASSLVGGPYEQY
TRBV18	.	TRBJ2-7	ASSLFGTGVEQY
TRBV27	.	TRBJ2-7	ASSQIGLNYEQY
TRBV11-2	.	TRBJ2-1	ASSRGSNEQF
TRBV27	.	TRBJ2-7	ASSSFYGDRADYEQY
TRBV7-9	.	TRBJ2-5	ASSFWEGETQY
TRBV11-2	.	TRBJ2-5	ASSLDLRLGGETQY
TRBV5-4	.	TRBJ2-2	ASSQLAGNTGELF
TRBV6-1	.	TRBJ2-1	ASSELGGYNEQF
TRBV7-5	.	TRBJ2-7	ARSFGGKTGPGLAGPTYEQY
TRBV11-2	.	TRBJ1-4	ASSQQGETNEKLF
TRBV11-2	.	TRBJ2-7	ASSLGLAAPNYEQY
TRBV4-3	.	TRBJ1-1	ASSQDAGADIGTEAF
TRBV4-3	once	TRBJ2-3	ASSQDRDSSTDTQY
TRBV4-1	once	TRBJ2-7	ASSQDPGLAGYEQY
TRBV19	.	TRBJ2-2	ASKRDRGDNTGELF
TRBV29-1	.	TRBJ2-1	SDLGLADYNEQF
TRBV29-1	.	TRBJ1-2	SVGGQQYGYT
TRBV7-9	.	TRBJ1-2	ASSLGQGEYGYT
TRBV4-3	.	TRBJ2-7	ASSQDVGQGNEQY
TRBV27	.	TRBJ2-6	ASRRLGASSGANVLT
TRBV11-3	.	TRBJ2-2	ASSQRGTGELF
TRBV7-8	.	TRBJ2-5	ASSLASEGLGETQY
TRBV27	.	TRBJ1-5	ASRSRGGSYSNQPQH
TRBV28	once	TRBJ2-1	ASSFRGSYNEQF
TRBV27	.	TRBJ1-2	ASSWGPGYGYT
TRBV4-1	.	TRBJ1-2	ASSQAGTGGHGYT
TRBV2	once	TRBJ1-2	ASSVSRGGQANYGYT
TRBV27	.	TRBJ1-1	ASSIAGANTEAF